The entry below describes one TCR beta chain. This sample was included in a study of T cell changes during pregnancy in multiple sclerosis. The assay was immunoSEQ multiplex PCR, and TCRdb's table has in-frame clones only and misses some. The sample shows about 57,000 clones, approximately 89% of them seen only once. Per the germline V gene, CDR1 is SGHTA and CDR2 is FQGNSA. The CDR3 extends over 14 amino acids. V lost 2 bases, J lost 4 bases, and 4 bases stayed unmatched. The input for sequencing was peripheral blood, taken after pregnancy. This clonotype was sampled from a female donor in good health, enrolled as a control in a pregnancy study. This sequence joins TRBV7-2 and TRBJ2-7; TRBD1 agrees at 8 bases. CDR3 residues: CASSLNTGGYEQYF. The CDR3 DNA reads TGTGCCAGCAGCTTAAATACAGGGGGGTACGAGCAGTACTTC.